A single sample is the source of the 20 T cell receptor beta chains below, sequenced in a study of blood T cell repertoires in COVID-19 (dated by TCRdb to the early 2020s). The library was produced with the immunoSEQ multiplex PCR assay. This immuneACCESS table, as held by TCRdb, lists in-frame sequences with V and J called but not all clones. Of the missing ones, under half trace to an unresolved V gene in checked studies; the others have no known cause. The sample table records approximately 350,000 clones; roughly 90% of these occur just once. Of the sample, about 1.2% falls within the top ten clones. The source material was peripheral blood. The receptors were gathered from a man in his forties with acute or convalescent COVID-19.

This sequence joins TRBV29-1 and TRBJ1-1; tentative D call: TRBD1 (6 bases). The germline gives CDR1 SQVTM, CDR2 ANQGSEA. Between the trimmed V and J ends, which lost 7 bases and 2 bases, there was a span of 17 bases. The CDR3 is 14 residues long. In DNA form, the CDR3 reads TGCAGCGCCCGACCGAACAGGGCTAACACTGAAGCTTTCTTT. Protein: CSARPNRANTEAFF.

This chain joins TRBV4-1 and TRBJ1-2; 7 bases fit TRBD1. V lost 0 bases to trimming and J lost 4 bases; unmatched junction nucleotides: 5. In germline, CDR1 is MGHRA, CDR2 YSYEKL. This CDR3 region has 15 residues. The CDR3 protein is CASSQEGQAAYGYTF. The CDR3 coding sequence is TGCGCCAGCAGCCAAGAAGGACAGGCGGCCTATGGCTACACCTTC.

Notes on this clone: At one end, the junction sequence differs from germline, possibly due to a read error. This sequence joins TRBV7-7 and TRBJ2-2, with a weak D call TRBD1 (7 bases). The CDR3 runs 16 residues. CDR1 and CDR2 (germline): SSHAT, FNYEAQ (reference sequence). CDR3 DNA: TGTGCTAGCAGCCCCCGCAGGGGGACTTTCACCGGGGAGCTGTTTTTT. This encodes CASSPRRGTFTGELFF.

This chain uses TRBV3-1 (or the pseudogene TRBV3-2) with TRBJ1-4; D is ambiguous. The ends were cut back, 0 bases at V and 7 bases at J, with 6 bases in the middle. Germline V lookup: CDR1 LGHDT, CDR2 YNNKEL (reference sequence). The CDR3 consists of 13 residues. The CDR3 nucleotides read TGTGCCAGCAGCCAAGATCTTTCTGAAAAACTGTTTTTT. Translation: CASSQDLSEKLFF.

V and J are TRBV7-9 and TRBJ2-2, with 9 bases matching TRBD2. The germline V gene encodes CDR1 SEHNR and CDR2 FQNEAQ (reference sequence). This CDR3 comprises 19 residues. After removal of 3 bases from V and 0 bases from J, the junction contained 11 bases not matched to a gene. In nucleotides, the CDR3 is TGTGCCAGCAGCTTTCGTCCTAGGAGCGGGGGGACGAACACCGGGGAGCTGTTTTTT. It yields the protein CASSFRPRSGGTNTGELFF.

The chain joins TRBV5-4 to TRBJ2-3, with 7 bases fitting TRBD2. CDR3 size: 16 residues. Trimming cost V 4 bases and J 3 bases; bases outside gene matches: 11. Germline V gives CDR1 SGHNT, CDR2 YYREEE (reference sequence). CDR3 DNA sequence: TGTGCCAGCAGCCCCCGGCTAGCGGAGGGAACAGATACGCAGTATTTT. This codes for CASSPRLAEGTDTQYF.

In its sample, this clone was seen once. This chain connects TRBV30 to TRBJ1-1, with D uncertain. V lost 5 bases, J lost 8 bases, and 6 bases lay in between. Germline CDR1 and CDR2: GTSNPN and SVGIG (reference sequence). This CDR3 comprises 9 residues. The CDR3 here is CAWSREAFF. The CDR3 nucleotides are TGTGCCTGGTCGAGGGAAGCTTTCTTT.

The gene calls are TRBV7-2 and TRBJ2-7; D might be TRBD2 (5 bases). Germline V gives CDR1 SGHTA, CDR2 FQGNSA. CDR3 length: 15 amino acids. V lost 3 bases and J 4 bases, leaving 16 bases between the germline ends. CDR3 in amino acids: CASSFGSRAIYEQYF. CDR3 bases: TGTGCCAGCAGCTTTGGCTCGAGGGCCATATACGAGCAGTACTTC.

This chain connects TRBV29-1 to TRBJ2-7; 8 positions agree with TRBD1. The germline gives CDR1 SQVTM, CDR2 ANQGSEA. The trim removed 2 bases at V and 2 bases at J, leaving 2 bases unmatched. The CDR3 covers 13 residues. DNA for the CDR3: TGCAGCGTTGAACTGGACAGGGCCTACGAGCAGTACTTC. Protein product: CSVELDRAYEQYF.

The chain combines TRBV6-5 with TRBJ1-5; D might be TRBD1 (6 bases). CDR1 MNHEY and CDR2 SVGAGI come from the germline V gene. The V and J ends lost 4 bases and 6 bases respectively, with 16 bases between them. This CDR3 has 15 residues. CDR3 amino acids: CASSSNRVGGQPQHF. The CDR3 region has the DNA TGTGCCAGCAGTTCAAACAGGGTAGGGGGTCAGCCCCAGCATTTT.

The chain uses TRBV11-2 and TRBJ1-1; TRBD1 aligns across 9 bases. The CDR3 extends over 15 amino acids. After removal of 3 bases from V and 6 bases from J, the junction contained 8 bases not matched to a gene. In germline, CDR1 is SGHAT, CDR2 FQNNGV. Written as DNA, the CDR3 is TGTGCCAGCAGCTTCAGGAGGACAGGGGAATCTGAAGCTTTCTTT. Amino acid sequence: CASSFRRTGESEAFF. Combining the CDR3 with reference TRBV11-2 and TRBJ1-1 gives the whole variable domain EAGVAQSPRYKIIEKRQSVAFWCNPISGHATLYWYQQILGQGPKLLIQFQNNGVVDDSQLPKDRFSAERLKGVDSTLKIQPAKLEDSAVYLCASSFRRTGESEAFFGQGTRLTVV.

The V gene is TRBV6-6, the J gene TRBJ1-3, with D possibly matching TRBD1 (5 bases). The germline V gene encodes CDR1 MNHNY and CDR2 SVGAGI (reference sequence). Trimming removed 5 bases at V and 4 bases at J, with 24 bases between. CDR3 length equals 18 residues. Here the CDR3 reads CASSRGGNPTVSGNTIYF. In DNA, the CDR3 is TGTGCCAGCAGTCGCGGGGGTAACCCGACAGTGTCAGGAAACACCATATATTTT.

The gene calls are TRBV5-1 and TRBJ2-3; TRBD1 agrees at 10 bases. This CDR3 contains 16 residues. The V segment lost 0 bases and the J segment 2 bases; nucleotides outside the gene matches: 3. CDR1 and CDR2 (germline): SGHRS, YFSETQ. CDR3 amino acids: CASSLVGTGVTDTQYF. In DNA form, the CDR3 reads TGCGCCAGCAGCTTGGTGGGGACAGGGGTCACAGATACGCAGTATTTT.

V is TRBV9 and J is TRBJ2-2, with 8 positions matching TRBD1. Per germline, CDR1 SGDLS and CDR2 YYNGEE. CDR3 length: 15 residues. The J segment lost 4 bases and the V segment lost 0 bases, leaving 2 bases of the junction unmatched. The CDR3 is CASSVARGPTGELFF. The CDR3 coding sequence is TGTGCCAGCAGCGTAGCCAGGGGGCCCACCGGGGAGCTGTTTTTT.

The chain employs TRBV4-1 and TRBJ1-5; 7 bases match TRBD1. The germline V gene has CDR1 MGHRA and CDR2 YSYEKL. With V trimmed by 0 bases and J by 0 bases, 8 bases remained unmatched. This CDR3 is built from 18 residues. CDR3 loop: CASSQDVRGAYSNQPQHF. Here the CDR3 DNA reads TGCGCCAGCAGCCAAGATGTCAGGGGGGCCTATAGCAATCAGCCCCAGCATTTT.

This chain links TRBV9 with TRBJ2-2; 10 positions agree with TRBD2. CDR1 SGDLS and CDR2 YYNGEE come from the germline V gene. With V trimmed by 0 bases and J by 4 bases, 3 bases remained unmatched. The CDR3 runs 16 residues. The CDR3: CASSVGSGRFTGELFF. CDR3 DNA: TGTGCCAGCAGCGTAGGTAGCGGGAGGTTCACCGGGGAGCTGTTTTTT.

The chain employs TRBV19 and TRBJ1-2; 12 bases line up with TRBD1. Looked up from germline, CDR1 is LNHDA and CDR2 is SQIVND (reference sequence). The CDR3 totals 15 residues. V trimming: 5 bases; J trimming: 7 bases; junction bases outside the gene matches: 8. DNA for the CDR3: TGTGCCAGTAGTTCTCGGGGACAGGGGGCGCGTGGCTACACCTTC. As protein: CASSSRGQGARGYTF.

The V and J genes are TRBV3-1 (or the pseudogene TRBV3-2) and TRBJ2-7, with TRBD1 identical over 11 bases. The CDR3 sequence is 18 residues long. V gave up 7 bases and J gave up 1 base; unmatched junction bases: 15. In germline, CDR1 is LGHDT, CDR2 YNNKEL (reference sequence). The CDR3 DNA reads as TGTGCCAGCACCCATCGCCCCCTCGGGACAGGGGGTTCCTACGAGCAGTACTTC. This sequence encodes CASTHRPLGTGGSYEQYF.

The chain uses TRBV15 and TRBJ1-3, with D unresolved. The CDR3 is 15 amino acids. The germline V gene has CDR1 LNHNV and CDR2 YYDKDF (reference sequence). V shed 1 base and J shed 0 bases, with 7 bases lying between them. The CDR3 DNA reads TGTGCCACCAGCAGAGCAGTTTACTCTGGAAACACCATATATTTT. It encodes CATSRAVYSGNTIYF.

V usage is TRBV28 and J usage is TRBJ1-2; the match to TRBD1 covers 8 bases. The CDR3 has 15 amino acids. Germline V lookup: CDR1 MDHEN, CDR2 SYDVKM. The trim removed 2 bases at V and 4 bases at J, leaving 6 bases unmatched. The DNA of the CDR3 is TGTGCCAGCAGTTTAGGTGGGACAGGAATCTATGGCTACACCTTC. It is translated as CASSLGGTGIYGYTF.